This T cell receptor beta chain appears in the sequencing data of a study of T cell responses to AZD1222 COVID-19 vaccine. CDR3 size: 15 residues. V trimming: 5 bases; J trimming: 8 bases; junction bases outside the gene matches: 9. CDR1 and CDR2 from the germline V gene are SGHDN and FVKESK. About this clone itself: Its specificity is not known.

The table came from immunoSEQ multiplex PCR; TCRdb's copy has only in-frame clones and leaves some out. The table records about 99,000 clones, 88% of them present only once. Study observations and caveats: Two AZD1222 administrations were followed by greater Spike-specific TCR breadth and depth. There were vaccine-associated CD4 TCRs across spike, dominant at 160-218 and 743-854. Seropositivity was recorded at baseline in only 6 or 7 AZD1222 recipients.

The chain carries TRBV14 and TRBJ1-1; TRBD1 matches at 12 bases. The sequence was obtained from an adult in good health. Sequenced material: peripheral blood, taken on day 0 of AZD1222 vaccination. CDR3 coding DNA: TGTGCCAGCAGCTCCATCGGGACAGGGGGCGCGGAAGCTTTCTTT. Translating gives CASSSIGTGGAEAFF. Complete variable domain (other parts from reference TRBV14 and TRBJ1-1): EAGVTQFPSHSVIEKGQTVTLRCDPISGHDNLYWYRRVMGKEIKFLLHFVKESKQDESGMPNNRFLAERTGGTYSTLKVQPAELEDSGVYFCASSSIGTGGAEAFFGQGTRLTVV.